Listed below are T cell receptor beta chains from one sample, sequenced in a study of shared clonotypes between healthy human individuals. Method: immunoSEQ multiplex PCR; TCRdb's copy keeps in-frame clones and lacks some. Counted here are about 2.3 million clones, just over 90% occurring once; the ten biggest clones make up 0.39%. The material sequenced was naive CD4+ T cells from PBMCs. The receptors here all came from a man younger than 30 in good health. Some clones in this sample may be carry-over from other donors' samples. Both conserved end residues are part of each CDR3. The D gene is left open where the match is weak. Expanded clones are given a class, and other clones once, few, many or no size at all.

clone_size j_call v_call d_call cdr3_aa cdr3_nt
. TRBJ2-3 TRBV4-1 . CASSLGRSTDTQYF TGCGCCAGCAGCCTAGGACGGAGCACAGATACGCAGTATTTT
. TRBJ1-3 TRBV5-1 . CASSLGGGSGNTIYF TGCGCCAGCAGCTTGGGAGGGGGCTCTGGAAACACCATATATTTT
. TRBJ1-2 TRBV7-2 . CASSKRGVGRGYTF TGTGCCAGCAGCAAGAGGGGTGTTGGAAGGGGCTACACCTTC
. TRBJ2-7 TRBV28 . CASSLVGDPGEQYF TGTGCCAGCAGTTTAGTAGGGGATCCAGGCGAGCAGTACTTC
. TRBJ1-1 TRBV12-5 . CASGLVVGAGTEAFF TGTGCTAGTGGTTTGGTAGTCGGGGCGGGGACTGAAGCTTTCTTT
. TRBJ1-5 TRBV28 . CASTLLASRNYRSNQPQHF TGTGCCAGCACCTTATTGGCCTCCAGGAATTATCGGAGCAATCAGCCCCAGCATTTT
. TRBJ2-5 TRBV5-1 . CASSLDSAIGRETQYF TGCGCCAGCAGCTTGGATTCGGCGATCGGGAGAGAGACCCAGTACTTC
. TRBJ1-5 TRBV27 . CASSSALRGNQPQHF TGTGCCAGCAGTTCGGCCCTAAGGGGCAATCAGCCCCAGCATTTT
. TRBJ1-3 TRBV6-1 TRBD1 CASSRDRAGNTIYF TGTGCCAGCAGCCGGGACAGGGCCGGAAACACCATATATTTT
. TRBJ2-1 TRBV7-3 TRBD2 CASSGEAGYYNEQFF TGTGCCAGCAGCGGAGAAGCGGGATATTACAATGAGCAGTTCTTC
. TRBJ1-5 TRBV18 . CASSPGLTNQPQHF TGTGCCAGCTCACCCGGCCTCACCAATCAGCCCCAGCATTTT
. TRBJ2-7 TRBV28 . CASMSAGATYEQYF TGTGCCAGCATGAGTGCCGGGGCCACCTACGAGCAGTACTTC
. TRBJ2-2 TRBV5-5 . CASSAQALGRGELFF TGTGCCAGCAGCGCTCAGGCTTTGGGTCGTGGGGAGCTGTTTTTT
. TRBJ2-1 TRBV10-1 TRBD1 CASSDHGQGSYNEQFF TGCGCCAGCAGTGATCATGGACAGGGCTCCTACAATGAGCAGTTCTTC
. TRBJ2-3 TRBV11-2 TRBD2 CASSIIAGGVTDTQYF TGTGCCAGCAGCATAATAGCGGGAGGGGTCACAGATACGCAGTATTTT
. TRBJ1-4 TRBV4-2 . CASSQNGGLTNEKLFF TGTGCCAGCAGCCAAAACGGAGGACTAACTAATGAAAAACTGTTTTTT
. TRBJ2-7 TRBV5-1 TRBD2 CASSLASGVAGVPREQYF TGCGCCAGCAGCTTGGCCTCCGGCGTAGCGGGGGTACCTAGGGAGCAGTACTTC
once TRBJ2-7 TRBV18 TRBD1 CASSQPGQGAGSSEQYF TGTGCCAGTTCCCAACCGGGACAGGGGGCAGGATCAAGCGAGCAGTACTTC
. TRBJ1-2 TRBV27 TRBD1 CASSRRQGLINGYTF TGTGCCAGCAGTCGGAGACAGGGGTTAATTAATGGCTACACCTTC